This T cell receptor (beta chain) was identified in a study of shared clonotypes between healthy human individuals. The CDR3 loop spans 12 amino acids. The germline gives CDR1 SEHNR, CDR2 FQNEAQ (reference sequence). Trimming pared 3 bases from V and 6 bases from J, leaving 9 bases between. Overall study findings and caveats: A few donors showed sharing of roughly 5% of naive CD4 clonotypes. Memory subsets generally showed smaller estimated richness than naive subsets did.

CD45RA+ naive and CD45RA-negative memory subsets were separated from CD4+ cells. This clone has just one count. Its antigen is currently unknown. Repertoires were generated with immunoSEQ multiplex PCR, while TCRdb's copy carries only in-frame clones and drops some. The table records under 600,000 clones, approximately 95% of them present only once. The sample comprised naive CD4+ T cells sorted from blood. Indicated subset: CD45RA+ positively selected. The rearrangement links TRBV7-9 to TRBJ2-7; D not resolved. The source of this sequence is a woman in her 30s in good health. CDR3 amino acids: CASSLNFREQYF. The CDR3 DNA sequence: TGTGCCAGCAGCTTGAATTTTCGCGAGCAGTACTTC.